This section outlines one TCR beta chain sequence together with its context. Assay used: immunoSEQ multiplex PCR; TCRdb lists only in-frame clones, some missing. This table holds hundreds of thousands of clones, 88% found once. Germline CDR1 and CDR2: KGHSH and LQKENI. Trimming removed 3 bases from V and 4 bases from J; junction bases left unmatched: 4. The CDR3 consists of 14 residues. These data are taken from a study of Ad26.COV2.S vaccination and SARS-CoV-2 variants. Treatment of the sample: 15 to 20 received Ad26.COV2.S at low or high dose, single or two shots; about 5 received placebo; per-sample allocation not given. Samples analyzed were those drawn on day 63 after the first vaccine or placebo injection.

The specimen was peripheral blood, collected in a trial of Ad26.COV2.S vaccine versus placebo. V is TRBV18 and J is TRBJ1-2; 8 bases line up with TRBD1. The TCR comes from a person aged 18-65 years who received the Ad26.COV2.S COVID-19 vaccine or a placebo. CDR3 bases: TGTGCCAGCTCACCTCCGACAGGGGCCTATGGCTACACCTTC. Its protein is CASSPPTGAYGYTF.